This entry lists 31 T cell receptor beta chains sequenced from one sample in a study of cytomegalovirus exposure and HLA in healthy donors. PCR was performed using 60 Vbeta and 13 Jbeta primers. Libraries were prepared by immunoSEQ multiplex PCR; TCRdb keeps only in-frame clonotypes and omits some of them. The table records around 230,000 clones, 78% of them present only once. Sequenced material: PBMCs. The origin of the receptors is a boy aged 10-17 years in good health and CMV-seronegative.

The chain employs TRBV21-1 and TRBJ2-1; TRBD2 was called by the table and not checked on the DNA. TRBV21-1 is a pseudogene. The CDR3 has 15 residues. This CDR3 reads CASSKASGGYNEQFF. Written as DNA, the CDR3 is TGTGCCAGCAGCAAAGCTAGCGGGGGGTACAATGAGCAGTTCTTC.

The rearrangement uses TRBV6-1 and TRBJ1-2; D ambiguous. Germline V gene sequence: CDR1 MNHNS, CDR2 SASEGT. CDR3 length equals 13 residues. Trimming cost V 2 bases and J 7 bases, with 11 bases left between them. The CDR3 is CASSETGLCGYTF. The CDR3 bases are TGTGCCAGCAGTGAAACGGGTTTGTGTGGCTACACCTTC.

The CDR3 nucleotides are TGTGCCAGTAGTTCTTACAGGGGGCGCGGGTCACCCCTCCACTTT. Its protein product is CASSSYRGRGSPLHF. The chain combines TRBV19 with TRBJ1-6; TRBD1 agrees at 9 bases. Germline CDR1 reads LNHDA; CDR2 reads SQIVND (reference sequence). V lost 5 bases, J lost 10 bases, and 9 bases stayed unmatched. The CDR3 consists of 15 residues.

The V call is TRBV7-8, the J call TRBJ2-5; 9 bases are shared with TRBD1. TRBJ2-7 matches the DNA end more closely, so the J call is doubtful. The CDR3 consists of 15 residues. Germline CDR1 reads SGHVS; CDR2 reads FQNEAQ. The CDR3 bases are TGTGCCAGCAGCTCCAGGACAGGGGTAAGCTACGAGCAGTACTTC. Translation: CASSSRTGVSYEQYF.

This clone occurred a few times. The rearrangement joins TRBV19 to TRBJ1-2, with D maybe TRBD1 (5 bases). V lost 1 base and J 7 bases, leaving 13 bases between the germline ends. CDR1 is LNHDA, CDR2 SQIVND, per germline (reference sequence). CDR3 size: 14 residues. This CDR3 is CASSIGQQGIGYTF. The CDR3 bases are TGTGCCAGTAGTATAGGACAGCAAGGAATTGGCTACACCTTC.

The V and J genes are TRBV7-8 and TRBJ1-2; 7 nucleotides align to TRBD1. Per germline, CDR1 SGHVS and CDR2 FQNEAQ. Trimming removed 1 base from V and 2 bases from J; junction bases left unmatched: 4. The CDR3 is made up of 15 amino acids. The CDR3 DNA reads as TGTGCCAGCAGCTTAGTTTACAGGGGAAACTATGGCTACACCTTC. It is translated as CASSLVYRGNYGYTF. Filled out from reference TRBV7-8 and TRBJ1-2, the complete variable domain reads GAGVSQSPRYKVAKRGQDVALRCDPISGHVSLFWYQQALGQGPEFLTYFQNEAQLDKSGLPSDRFFAERPEGSVSTLKIQRTQQEDSAVYLCASSLVYRGNYGYTFGSGTRLTVV.

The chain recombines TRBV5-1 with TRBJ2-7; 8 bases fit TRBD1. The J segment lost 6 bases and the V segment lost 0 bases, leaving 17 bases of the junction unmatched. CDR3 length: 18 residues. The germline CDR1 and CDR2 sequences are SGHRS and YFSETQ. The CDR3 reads CASSLDIPGTGFSVEQYF. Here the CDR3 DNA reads TGCGCCAGCAGCTTGGATATTCCCGGGACAGGTTTTTCGGTCGAGCAGTACTTC.

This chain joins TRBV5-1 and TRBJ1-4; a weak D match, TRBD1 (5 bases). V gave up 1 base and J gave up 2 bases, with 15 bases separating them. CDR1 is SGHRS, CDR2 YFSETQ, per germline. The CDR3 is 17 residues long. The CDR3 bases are TGCGCCAGCAGCTTGCTTCTCCAGGGAGGCACTAATGAAAAACTGTTTTTT. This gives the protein CASSLLLQGGTNEKLFF.

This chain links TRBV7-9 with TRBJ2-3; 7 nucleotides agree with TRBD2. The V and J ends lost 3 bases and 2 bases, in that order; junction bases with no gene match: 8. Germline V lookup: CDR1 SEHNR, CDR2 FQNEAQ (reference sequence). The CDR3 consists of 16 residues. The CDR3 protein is CASSFGGSINTDTQYF. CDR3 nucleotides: TGTGCCAGCAGCTTCGGGGGGTCGATAAACACAGATACGCAGTATTTT. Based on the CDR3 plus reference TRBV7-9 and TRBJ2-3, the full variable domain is DTGVSQNPRHKITKRGQNVTFRCDPISEHNRLYWYRQTLGQGPEFLTYFQNEAQLEKSRLLSDRFSAERPKGSFSTLEIQRTEQGDSAMYLCASSFGGSINTDTQYFGPGTRLTVL.

CDR3 DNA sequence: TGTGCCAGCAGGGAACACAGGGCGGGGGACACTGAAGCTTTCTTT. Translation gives CASREHRAGDTEAFF. V gene TRBV28 combines with J gene TRBJ1-1; the D gene is possibly TRBD1 (6 bases). CDR3 length equals 15 residues. Trimming left V 6 bases short and J 3 bases short, with 17 bases between. Germline assignment: CDR1 MDHEN and CDR2 SYDVKM.

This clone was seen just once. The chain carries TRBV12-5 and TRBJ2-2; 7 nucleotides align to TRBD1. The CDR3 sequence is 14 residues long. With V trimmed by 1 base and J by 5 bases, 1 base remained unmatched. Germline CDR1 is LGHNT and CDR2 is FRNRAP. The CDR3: CASGLATGTGELFF. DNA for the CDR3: TGTGCTAGTGGTTTGGCGACAGGGACCGGGGAGCTGTTTTTT.

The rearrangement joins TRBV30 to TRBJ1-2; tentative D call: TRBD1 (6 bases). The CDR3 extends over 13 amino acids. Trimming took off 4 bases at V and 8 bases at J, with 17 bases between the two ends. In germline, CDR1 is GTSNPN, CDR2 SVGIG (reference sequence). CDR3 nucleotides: TGTGCCTGGACCCCCGGGGGGCTCCAGGGCTACACCTTC. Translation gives CAWTPGGLQGYTF.

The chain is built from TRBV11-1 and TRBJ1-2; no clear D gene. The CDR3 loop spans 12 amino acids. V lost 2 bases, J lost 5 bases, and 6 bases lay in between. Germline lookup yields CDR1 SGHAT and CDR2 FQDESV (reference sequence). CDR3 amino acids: CASSLTGYGYTF. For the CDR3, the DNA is TGTGCCAGCAGCTTAACCGGTTATGGCTACACCTTC.

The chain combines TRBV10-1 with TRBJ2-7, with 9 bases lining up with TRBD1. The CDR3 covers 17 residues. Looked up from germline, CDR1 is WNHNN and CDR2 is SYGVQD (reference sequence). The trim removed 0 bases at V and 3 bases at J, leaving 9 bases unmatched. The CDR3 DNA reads TGCGCCAGCAGTGAGTCGGGGGACAGGGAAAAAAGCTACGAGCAGTACTTC. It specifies CASSESGDREKSYEQYF.

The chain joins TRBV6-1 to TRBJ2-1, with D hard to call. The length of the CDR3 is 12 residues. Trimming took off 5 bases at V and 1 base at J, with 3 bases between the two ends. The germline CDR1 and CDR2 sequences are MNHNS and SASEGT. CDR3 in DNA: TGTGCCAGCAGTCTTTCCTACAATGAGCAGTTCTTC. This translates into CASSLSYNEQFF.

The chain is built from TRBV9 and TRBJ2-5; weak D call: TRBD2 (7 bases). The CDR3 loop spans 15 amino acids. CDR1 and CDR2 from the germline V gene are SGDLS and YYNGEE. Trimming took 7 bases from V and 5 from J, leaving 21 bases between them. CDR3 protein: CASGEVGGAYETQYF. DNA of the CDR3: TGTGCCAGCGGGGAAGTTGGGGGGGCGTACGAGACCCAGTACTTC.

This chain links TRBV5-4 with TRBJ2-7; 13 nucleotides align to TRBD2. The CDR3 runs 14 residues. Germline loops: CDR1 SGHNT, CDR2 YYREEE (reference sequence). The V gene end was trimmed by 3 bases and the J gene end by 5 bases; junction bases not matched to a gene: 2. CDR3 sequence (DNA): TGTGCCAGCAGCTCGGGACTAGCGGGGAACGAGCAGTACTTC. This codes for CASSSGLAGNEQYF.

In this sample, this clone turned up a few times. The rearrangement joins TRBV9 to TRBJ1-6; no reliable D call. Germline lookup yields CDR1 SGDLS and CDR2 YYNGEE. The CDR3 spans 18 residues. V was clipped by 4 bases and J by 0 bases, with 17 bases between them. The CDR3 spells CASSPFQVTSSYNSPLHF. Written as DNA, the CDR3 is TGTGCCAGCAGCCCTTTCCAAGTAACGAGCTCCTATAATTCACCCCTCCACTTT.

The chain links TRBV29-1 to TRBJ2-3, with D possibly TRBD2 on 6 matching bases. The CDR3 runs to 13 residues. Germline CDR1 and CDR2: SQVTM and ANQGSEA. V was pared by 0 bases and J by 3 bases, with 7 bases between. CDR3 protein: CSVEDGTTDTQYF. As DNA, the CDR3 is TGCAGCGTTGAAGACGGGACTACAGATACGCAGTATTTT.

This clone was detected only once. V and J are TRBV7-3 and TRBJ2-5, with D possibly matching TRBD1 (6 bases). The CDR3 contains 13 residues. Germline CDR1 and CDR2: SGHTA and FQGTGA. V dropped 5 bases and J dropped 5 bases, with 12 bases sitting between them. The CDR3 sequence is CASSPGVGETQYF. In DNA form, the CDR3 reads TGTGCCAGCAGCCCAGGGGTTGGGGAGACCCAGTACTTC. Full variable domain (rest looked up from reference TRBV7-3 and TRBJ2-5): GAGVSQTPSNKVTEKGKYVELRCDPISGHTALYWYRQSLGQGPEFLIYFQGTGAADDSGLPNDRFFAVRPEGSVSTLKIQRTERGDSAVYLCASSPGVGETQYFGPGTRLLVL.

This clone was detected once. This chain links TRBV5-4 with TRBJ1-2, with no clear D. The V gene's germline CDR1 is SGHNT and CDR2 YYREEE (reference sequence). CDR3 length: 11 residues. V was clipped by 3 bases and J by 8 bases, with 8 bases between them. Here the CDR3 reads CASSSNEGYTF. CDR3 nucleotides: TGTGCCAGCAGCTCCAACGAGGGCTACACCTTC.

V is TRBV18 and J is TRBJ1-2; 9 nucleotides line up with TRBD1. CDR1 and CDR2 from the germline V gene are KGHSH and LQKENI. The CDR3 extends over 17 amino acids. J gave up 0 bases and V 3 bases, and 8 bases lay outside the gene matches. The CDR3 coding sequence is TGTGCCAGCTCACCTCCCGGGACAGGGATCCCTAACTATGGCTACACCTTC. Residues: CASSPPGTGIPNYGYTF. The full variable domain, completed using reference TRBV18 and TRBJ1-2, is NAGVMQNPRHLVRRRGQEARLRCSPMKGHSHVYWYRQLPEEGLKFMVYLQKENIIDESGMPKERFSAEFPKEGPSILRIQQVVRGDSAAYFCASSPPGTGIPNYGYTFGSGTRLTVV.

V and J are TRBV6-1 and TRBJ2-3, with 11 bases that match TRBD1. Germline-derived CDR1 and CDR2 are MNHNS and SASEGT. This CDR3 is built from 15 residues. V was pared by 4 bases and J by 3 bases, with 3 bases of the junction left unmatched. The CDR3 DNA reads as TGTGCCAGCAGTGTCCGGGACAGGGGGACAGATACGCAGTATTTT. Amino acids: CASSVRDRGTDTQYF.

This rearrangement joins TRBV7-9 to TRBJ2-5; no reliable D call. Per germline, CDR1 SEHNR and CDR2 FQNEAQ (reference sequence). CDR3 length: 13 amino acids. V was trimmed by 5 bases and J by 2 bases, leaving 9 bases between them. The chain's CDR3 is CASSRTNQETQYF. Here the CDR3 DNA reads TGTGCCAGCAGCCGTACTAATCAAGAGACCCAGTACTTC.

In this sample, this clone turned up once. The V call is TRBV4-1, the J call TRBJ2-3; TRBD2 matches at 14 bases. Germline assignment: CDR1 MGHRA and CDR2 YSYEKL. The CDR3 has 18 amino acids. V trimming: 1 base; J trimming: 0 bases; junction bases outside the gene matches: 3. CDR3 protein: CASSQGLAGGISTDTQYF. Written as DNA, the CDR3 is TGCGCCAGCAGCCAAGGACTAGCGGGAGGGATTAGCACAGATACGCAGTATTTT.

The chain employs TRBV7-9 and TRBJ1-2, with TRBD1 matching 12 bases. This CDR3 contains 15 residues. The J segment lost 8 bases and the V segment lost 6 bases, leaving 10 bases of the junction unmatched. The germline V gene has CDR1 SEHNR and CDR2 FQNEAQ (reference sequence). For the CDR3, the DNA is TGTGCCAGCAGTTTTACGGGACAGGGGGCTGGAGGCTACACCTTC. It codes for CASSFTGQGAGGYTF.

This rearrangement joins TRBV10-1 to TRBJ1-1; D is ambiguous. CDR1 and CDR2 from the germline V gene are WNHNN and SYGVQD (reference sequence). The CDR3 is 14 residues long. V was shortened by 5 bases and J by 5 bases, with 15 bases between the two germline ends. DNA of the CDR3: TGCGCCAGCAGTAAAAACCCGATAGATACTGAAGCTTTCTTT. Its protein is CASSKNPIDTEAFF.

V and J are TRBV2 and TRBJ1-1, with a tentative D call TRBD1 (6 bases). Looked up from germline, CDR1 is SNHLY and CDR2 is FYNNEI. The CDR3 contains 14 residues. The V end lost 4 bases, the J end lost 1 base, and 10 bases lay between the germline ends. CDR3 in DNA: TGTGCCAGCAGTGCGGCCAGGGGGAACACTGAAGCTTTCTTT. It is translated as CASSAARGNTEAFF.

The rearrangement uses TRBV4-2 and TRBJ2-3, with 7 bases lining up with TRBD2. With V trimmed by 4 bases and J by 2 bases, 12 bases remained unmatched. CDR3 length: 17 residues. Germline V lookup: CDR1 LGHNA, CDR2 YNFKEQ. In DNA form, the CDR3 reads TGTGCCAGCAGCCGAGGCGGGAGCGGGGCTAACACAGATACGCAGTATTTT. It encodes CASSRGGSGANTDTQYF.

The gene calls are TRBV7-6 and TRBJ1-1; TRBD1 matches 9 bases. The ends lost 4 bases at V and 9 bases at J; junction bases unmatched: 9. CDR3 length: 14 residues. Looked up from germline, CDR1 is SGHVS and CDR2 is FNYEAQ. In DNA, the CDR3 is TGTGCCAGCAGCTCAACAGGGGGCATGGCTCAAGCTTTCTTT. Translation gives CASSSTGGMAQAFF.

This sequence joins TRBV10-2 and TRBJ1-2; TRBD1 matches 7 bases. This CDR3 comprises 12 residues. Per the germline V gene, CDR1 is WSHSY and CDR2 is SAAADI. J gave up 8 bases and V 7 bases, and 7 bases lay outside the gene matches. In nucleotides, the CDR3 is TGCGCCAGCACCGCGGACAGGTCCGGCTACACCTTC. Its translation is CASTADRSGYTF.